The T cell receptor beta chain described here comes from a study of breast tumors, draining lymph nodes, adjacent tissues. Findings and caveats of the study: That most tumor T cells come from lymph nodes remained unproven.

One entry per CDR3 protein, called by TCRdb with MiXCR from the multiplex PCR reads. The table includes 250,000 or so distinct CDR3 sequences, about 30% detected once. Trimming left V 2 bases short and J 0 bases short, with 5 bases between. Germline V CDR1 and CDR2: LGHNA, YSLEER. This CDR3 region has 15 residues. Samples came from axillary lymph nodes draining the breast cancer. This clonotype was observed at least ten times. Its antigen is unidentified. The chain carries TRBV4-3 and TRBJ2-6, with D unclear. Specimen: axillary lymph node tissue. The TCR sequence derives from a female donor with breast cancer. Some clones in this sample may be carry-over from other donors' samples. The CDR3 here is CASSQRTSGANVLTF. In DNA form, the CDR3 reads TGCGCCAGCAGCCAAAGGACCTCTGGGGCCAACGTCCTGACTTTC.